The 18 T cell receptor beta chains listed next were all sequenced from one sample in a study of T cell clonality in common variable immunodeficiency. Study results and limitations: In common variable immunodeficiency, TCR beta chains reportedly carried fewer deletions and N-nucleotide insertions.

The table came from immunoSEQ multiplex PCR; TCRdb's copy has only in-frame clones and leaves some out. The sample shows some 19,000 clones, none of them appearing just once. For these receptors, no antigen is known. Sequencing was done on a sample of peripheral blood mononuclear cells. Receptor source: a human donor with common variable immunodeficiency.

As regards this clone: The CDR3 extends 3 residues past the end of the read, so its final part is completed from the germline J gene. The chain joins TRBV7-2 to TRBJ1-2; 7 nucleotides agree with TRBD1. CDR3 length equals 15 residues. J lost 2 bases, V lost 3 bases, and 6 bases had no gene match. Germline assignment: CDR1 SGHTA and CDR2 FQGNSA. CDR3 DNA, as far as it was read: TGTGCCAGCAGCTTTACCGGGACAGCGAACTATGGC. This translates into CASSFTGTANYG. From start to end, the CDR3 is CASSFTGTANYGYTF.

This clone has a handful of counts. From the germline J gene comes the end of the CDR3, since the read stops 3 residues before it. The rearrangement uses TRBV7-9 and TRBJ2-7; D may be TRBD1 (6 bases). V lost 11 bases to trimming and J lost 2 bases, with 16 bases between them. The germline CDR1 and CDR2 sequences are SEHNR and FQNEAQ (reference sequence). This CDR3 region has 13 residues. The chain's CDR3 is CAAKGDTTYEQYF. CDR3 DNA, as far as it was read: TGTGCCGCAAAAGGGGACACCACCTACGAG.

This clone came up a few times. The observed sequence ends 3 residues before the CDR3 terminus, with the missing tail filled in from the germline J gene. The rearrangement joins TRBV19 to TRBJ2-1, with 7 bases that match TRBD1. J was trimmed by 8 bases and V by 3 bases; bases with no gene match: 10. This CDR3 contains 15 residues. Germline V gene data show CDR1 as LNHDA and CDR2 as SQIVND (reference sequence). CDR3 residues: CASSISQGMWDEQFF. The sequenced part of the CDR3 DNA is TGTGCCAGTAGTATTTCACAGGGGATGTGGGATGAG.

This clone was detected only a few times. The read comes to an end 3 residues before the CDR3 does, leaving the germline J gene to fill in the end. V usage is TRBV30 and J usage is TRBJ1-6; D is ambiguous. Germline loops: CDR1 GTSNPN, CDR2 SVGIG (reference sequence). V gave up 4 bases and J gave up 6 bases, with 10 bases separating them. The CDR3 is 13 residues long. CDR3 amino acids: CAWNFLINSPLHF. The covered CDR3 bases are TGTGCCTGGAACTTCTTAATTAATTCACCC. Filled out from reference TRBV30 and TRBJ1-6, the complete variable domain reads SQTIHQWPATLVQPVGSPLSLECTVEGTSNPNLYWYRQAAGRGLQLLFYSVGIGQISSEVPQNLSASRPQDRQFILSSKKLLLSDSGFYLCAWNFLINSPLHFGNGTRLTVT.

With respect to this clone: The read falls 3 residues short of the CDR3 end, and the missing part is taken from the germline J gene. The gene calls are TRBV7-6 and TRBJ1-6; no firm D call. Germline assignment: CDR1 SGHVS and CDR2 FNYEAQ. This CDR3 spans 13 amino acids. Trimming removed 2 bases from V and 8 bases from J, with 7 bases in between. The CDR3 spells CASSLLSDSPLHF. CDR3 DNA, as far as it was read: TGTGCCAGCAGCTTATTGTCTGATTCACCC.

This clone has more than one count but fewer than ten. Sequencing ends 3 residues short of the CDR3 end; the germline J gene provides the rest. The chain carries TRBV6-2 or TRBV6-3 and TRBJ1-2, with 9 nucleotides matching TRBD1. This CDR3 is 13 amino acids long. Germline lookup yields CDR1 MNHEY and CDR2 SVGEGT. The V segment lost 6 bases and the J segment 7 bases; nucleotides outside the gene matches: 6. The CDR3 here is CASRTGQGIGYTF. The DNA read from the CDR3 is TGTGCCAGCAGGACGGGACAGGGTATTGGC.

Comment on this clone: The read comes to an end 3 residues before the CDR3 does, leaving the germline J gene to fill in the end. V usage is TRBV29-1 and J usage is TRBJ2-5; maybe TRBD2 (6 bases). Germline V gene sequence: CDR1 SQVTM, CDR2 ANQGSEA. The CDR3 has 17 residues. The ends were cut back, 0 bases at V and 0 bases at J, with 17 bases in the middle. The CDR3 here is CSVEDPLGGVYQETQYF. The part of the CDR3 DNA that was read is TGCAGCGTTGAAGATCCTCTGGGCGGGGTATACCAAGAGACC. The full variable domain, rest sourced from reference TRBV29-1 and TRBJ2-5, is SAVISQKPSRDICQRGTSLTIQCQVDSQVTMMFWYRQQPGQSLTLIATANQGSEATYESGFVIDKFPISRPNLTFSTLTVSNMSPEDSSIYLCSVEDPLGGVYQETQYFGPGTRLLVL.

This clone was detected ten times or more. CDR3 DNA (partial): TGTGCCAGTAGTATCCAGGGGTCCTATGGC. This sequence encodes CASSIQGSYG. The entire CDR3 sequence reads CASSIQGSYGYTF. The rearrangement links TRBV19 to TRBJ1-2, with D tentatively TRBD1 (6 bases). Read sequence stops 3 residues before the CDR3 end, and the germline J gene provides the missing end. Germline CDR1 is LNHDA and CDR2 is SQIVND (reference sequence). The V end lost 3 bases, the J end lost 4 bases, and 9 bases lay between the germline ends. The CDR3 has 13 residues.

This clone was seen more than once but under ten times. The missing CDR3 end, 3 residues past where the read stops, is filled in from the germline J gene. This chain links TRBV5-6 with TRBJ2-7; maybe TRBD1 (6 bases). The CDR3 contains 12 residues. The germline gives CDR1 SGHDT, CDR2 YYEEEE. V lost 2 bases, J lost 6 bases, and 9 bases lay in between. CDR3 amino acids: CASSFSRGEQYF. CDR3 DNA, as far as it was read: TGTGCCAGCAGCTTTTCCAGGGGCGAG.

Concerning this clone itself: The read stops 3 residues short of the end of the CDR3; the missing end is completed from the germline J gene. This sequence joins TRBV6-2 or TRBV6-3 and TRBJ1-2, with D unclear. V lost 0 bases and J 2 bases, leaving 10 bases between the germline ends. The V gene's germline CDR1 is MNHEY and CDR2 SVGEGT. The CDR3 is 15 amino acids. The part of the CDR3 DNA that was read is TGTGCCAGCAGTTACTCTGCGAACCCAAACTATGGC. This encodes CASSYSANPNYG. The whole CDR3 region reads CASSYSANPNYGYTF.

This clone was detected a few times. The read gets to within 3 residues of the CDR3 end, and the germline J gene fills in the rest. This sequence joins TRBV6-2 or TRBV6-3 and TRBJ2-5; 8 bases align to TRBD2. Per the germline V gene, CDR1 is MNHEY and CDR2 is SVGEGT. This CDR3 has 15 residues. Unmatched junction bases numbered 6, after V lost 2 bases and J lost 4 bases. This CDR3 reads CASSYMAGGRETQYF. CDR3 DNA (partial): TGTGCCAGCAGTTACATGGCGGGAGGAAGAGAGACC.

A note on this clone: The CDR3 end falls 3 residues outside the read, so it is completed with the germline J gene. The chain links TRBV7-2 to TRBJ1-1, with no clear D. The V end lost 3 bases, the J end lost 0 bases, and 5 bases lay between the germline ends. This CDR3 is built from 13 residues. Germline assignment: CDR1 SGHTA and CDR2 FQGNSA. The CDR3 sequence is CASSFAMNTEAFF. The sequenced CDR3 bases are TGTGCCAGCAGCTTCGCTATGAACACTGAA.

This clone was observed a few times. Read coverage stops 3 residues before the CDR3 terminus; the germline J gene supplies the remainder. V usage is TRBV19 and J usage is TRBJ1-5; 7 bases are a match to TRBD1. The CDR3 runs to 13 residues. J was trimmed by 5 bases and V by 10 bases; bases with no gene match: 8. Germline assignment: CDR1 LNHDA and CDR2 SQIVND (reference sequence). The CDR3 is CATLTQGDQPQHF. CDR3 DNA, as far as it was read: TGTGCCACCCTAACCCAGGGGGATCAGCCC.

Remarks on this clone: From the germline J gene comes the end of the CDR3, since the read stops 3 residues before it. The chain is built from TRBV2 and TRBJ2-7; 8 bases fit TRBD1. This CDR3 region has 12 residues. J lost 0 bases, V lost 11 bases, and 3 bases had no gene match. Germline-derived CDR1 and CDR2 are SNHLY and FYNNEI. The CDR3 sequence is CAGQGSSYEQYF. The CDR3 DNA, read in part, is TGTGCCGGACAGGGATCCTCCTACGAG.

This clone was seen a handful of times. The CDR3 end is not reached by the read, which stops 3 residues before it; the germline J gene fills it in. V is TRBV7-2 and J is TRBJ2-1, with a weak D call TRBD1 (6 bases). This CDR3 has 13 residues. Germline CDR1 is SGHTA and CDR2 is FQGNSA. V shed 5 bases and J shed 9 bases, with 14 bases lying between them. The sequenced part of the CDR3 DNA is TGTGCCAGCAGCCCCGGACAGAAAGTTGAG. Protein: CASSPGQKVE. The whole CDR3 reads CASSPGQKVEQFF.

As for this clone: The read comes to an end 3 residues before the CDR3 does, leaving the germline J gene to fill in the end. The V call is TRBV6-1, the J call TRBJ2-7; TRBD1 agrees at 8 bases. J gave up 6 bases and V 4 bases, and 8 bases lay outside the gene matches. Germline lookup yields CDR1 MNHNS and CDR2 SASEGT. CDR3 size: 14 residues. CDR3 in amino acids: CASSARTGFSEQYF. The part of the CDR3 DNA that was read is TGTGCCAGCAGTGCGAGGACAGGGTTTAGCGAG.

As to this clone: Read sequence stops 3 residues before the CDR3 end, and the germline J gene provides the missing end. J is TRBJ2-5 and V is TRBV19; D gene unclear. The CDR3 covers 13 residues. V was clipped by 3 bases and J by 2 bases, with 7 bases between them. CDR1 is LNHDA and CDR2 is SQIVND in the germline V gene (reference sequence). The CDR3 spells CASSITAQETQYF. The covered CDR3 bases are TGTGCCAGTAGTATTACAGCACAAGAGACC.

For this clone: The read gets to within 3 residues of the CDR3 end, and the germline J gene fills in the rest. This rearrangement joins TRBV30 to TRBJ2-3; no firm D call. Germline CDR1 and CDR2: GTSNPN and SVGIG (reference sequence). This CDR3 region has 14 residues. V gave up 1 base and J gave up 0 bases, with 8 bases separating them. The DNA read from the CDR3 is TGTGCCTGGAGTGCCACCACTAGCACAGATACG. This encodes CAWSATTSTDT. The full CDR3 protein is CAWSATTSTDTQYF.